This T cell receptor (beta chain) derives from a study of CD8 T cells in ankylosing spondylitis. Germline V gene sequence: CDR1 DFQATT, CDR2 SNEGSKA (reference sequence). Trimming left V 4 bases short and J 5 bases short, with 18 bases between. CDR3 length: 14 amino acids. As the method for making TCR beta libraries, quantitative 5'-RACE with molecular barcodes was used. TCRdb re-analysed the 5' RACE reads in MiXCR, keeping a single row per CDR3 protein. The repertoire holds approximately 150,000 distinct CDR3 sequences, with 30% to 35% as singletons. The specimen sequenced was synovial fluid, either unsorted or a sorted T cell fraction (not recorded which). This clonotype was obtained from a male donor with ankylosing spondylitis. V is TRBV20-1 and J is TRBJ2-7; D may be TRBD2 (5 bases). The CDR3 protein is CSATGDGLGNEQYF. The CDR3 nucleotides read TGCAGTGCTACCGGGGATGGCCTAGGAAACGAGCAGTACTTC.